This TCR beta chain was sequenced during a study of cytomegalovirus exposure and HLA in healthy donors. Overall study: HLA-typed donors were the source of about 85 million unique TCRs, which an early data release held.

The study's findings and limits: HLA alleles were associated with 16,951 TCR beta sequences in a later analysis at 0.05 false discovery rate. Most TCR sequences proved rare, with some public TCRs found in many donors.

The CDR3 covers 15 residues. Trimming removed 4 bases from V and 7 bases from J; junction bases left unmatched: 6. Per the germline V gene, CDR1 is LNHDA and CDR2 is SQIVND (reference sequence). On this clone itself: Its antigen is still unknown.

PCR amplification relied on 60 Vbeta primers (plus 13 Jbeta primers). Produced via immunoSEQ multiplex PCR; TCRdb's table is partial and in-frame only. Of roughly 190,000 clones in the sample, roughly 80% were seen once. Input material: PBMCs. The clonotype originates from a middle-aged man in good health and CMV-seronegative. The chain carries TRBV19 and TRBJ2-3; 12 bases are a match to TRBD2. The DNA of the CDR3 is TGTGCCAGTAGTAACCTAGCGGGGGGGCCATATACGCAGTATTTT. This gives the protein CASSNLAGGPYTQYF.